These 8 T cell receptor beta chains were all obtained from the same sample, sequenced in a study of regulatory dendritic cells for organ transplantation (dated by TCRdb to the late 2010s). Sorted T cell subsets were CFSE-labeled and co-cultured for roughly 5 days with allogeneic regulatory or mature dendritic cells at a 1:10 DC:T ratio. Libraries were made using the immunoSEQ multiplex PCR assay. In TCRdb, the immuneACCESS table is reduced to in-frame sequences with V and J assigned. These tables do not hold every clone; where another copy was compared, an unresolved V gene accounts for under half, and the others remain unexplained. The sample records 15,000 to 20,000 clones, 65% to 80% of which are singletons. The ten largest clones represent 2.5% to 3.5% of the sample. These TCRs' antigens remain unknown. Specimen: memory CD4+ T cells from blood cultured with regulatory dendritic cells. In the paper's terms, the cell subset or site label means: CD45RO+ memory T cells. Receptor source: a human donor in good health.

This clone was observed once. The sample contains more than one DNA sequence encoding this CDR3. This sequence joins TRBV5-6 and TRBJ1-2; 9 bases match TRBD1. The CDR3 has 13 residues. Germline lookup yields CDR1 SGHDT and CDR2 YYEEEE. V trimming: 3 bases; J trimming: 7 bases; junction bases outside the gene matches: 4. The CDR3: CASSSQGALGYTF. CDR3 coding DNA: TGTGCCAGCAGCTCACAGGGGGCACTTGGCTACACCTTC. Drawing the rest from reference TRBV5-6 and TRBJ1-2, the complete variable domain is DAGVTQSPTHLIKTRGQQVTLRCSPKSGHDTVSWYQQALGQGPQFIFQYYEEEERQRGNFPDRFSGHQFPNYSSELNVNALLLGDSALYLCASSSQGALGYTFGSGTRLTVV.

This sequence joins TRBV28 and TRBJ2-3; no firm D call. Per the germline V gene, CDR1 is MDHEN and CDR2 is SYDVKM. V was shortened by 3 bases and J by 12 bases, with 10 bases between the two germline ends. The CDR3 is 11 residues long. The CDR3 loop reads CASSLARAQYF. The DNA for the CDR3 is TGTGCCAGCAGTTTGGCCCGGGCCCAGTATTTT. The full variable domain, completed using reference TRBV28 and TRBJ2-3, is DVKVTQSSRYLVKRTGEKVFLECVQDMDHENMFWYRQDPGLGLRLIYFSYDVKMKEKGDIPEGYSVSREKKERFSLILESASTNQTSMYLCASSLARAQYFGPGTRLTVL.

A few counts support this clone. V usage is TRBV4-3 and J usage is TRBJ1-5; D gene ambiguous. CDR1 and CDR2 (germline): LGHNA, YSLEER. Trimming took off 3 bases at V and 1 base at J, with 10 bases between the two ends. The CDR3 runs to 15 residues. The CDR3 region has the DNA TGCGCCAGCAGCCAGGGCCCTAGGAGCAATCAGCCCCAGCATTTT. Its protein product is CASSQGPRSNQPQHF.

V is TRBV7-9 and J is TRBJ1-6, with TRBD1 matching 7 bases. CDR1 and CDR2 (germline): SEHNR, FQNEAQ (reference sequence). V shed 7 bases, J shed 7 bases, and the junction held 13 bases outside the gene matches. The length of the CDR3 is 16 residues. CDR3 sequence: CASNDRDSDSNSPLHF. The CDR3, as DNA: TGTGCCAGCAACGACCGGGACAGCGACTCAAATTCACCCCTCCACTTT.

The chain carries TRBV2 and TRBJ1-5, with 8 bases identical to TRBD1. Germline values: CDR1 SNHLY, CDR2 FYNNEI. The CDR3 is 17 amino acids. Unmatched junction bases numbered 8, after V lost 4 bases and J lost 0 bases. CDR3 coding DNA: TGTGCCAGCAGTGGTAAGACAGGGGTTGGTAGCAATCAGCCCCAGCATTTT. This sequence encodes CASSGKTGVGSNQPQHF.

CDR3 DNA sequence: TGTGCCAGCAGCCTGGGGTTGGGGGGGTTCACTGAAGCTTTCTTT. Its protein is CASSLGLGGFTEAFF. The chain joins TRBV5-8 to TRBJ1-1; D is perhaps TRBD1 (5 bases). Germline assignment: CDR1 SGHTS and CDR2 YDEGEE. This CDR3 is built from 15 residues. Trimming took 4 bases from V and 4 from J, leaving 17 bases between them. The whole variable domain, filled in from reference TRBV5-8 and TRBJ1-1, reads EAGVTQSPTHLIKTRGQQATLRCSPISGHTSVYWYQQALGLGLQFLLWYDEGEERNRGNFPPRFSGRQFPNYSSELNVNALELEDSALYLCASSLGLGGFTEAFFGQGTRLTVV.

V and J are TRBV7-2 and TRBJ2-3; no clear D. V was shortened by 5 bases and J by 2 bases, with 11 bases between the two germline ends. In germline, CDR1 is SGHTA, CDR2 FQGNSA. The CDR3 is 14 residues long. This CDR3 reads CASSPPIYTDTQYF. The CDR3 coding sequence is TGTGCCAGCAGCCCCCCCATCTACACAGATACGCAGTATTTT.

The chain is built from TRBV5-1 and TRBJ2-5, with D perhaps matching TRBD1 (6 bases). V was cut by 4 bases and J by 4 bases, with 14 bases left in between. Germline V gene data show CDR1 as SGHRS and CDR2 as YFSETQ. The CDR3 contains 14 residues. The CDR3 loop is CASSPQGLGETQYF. The DNA for the CDR3 is TGCGCCAGCAGCCCACAGGGTTTGGGAGAGACCCAGTACTTC.